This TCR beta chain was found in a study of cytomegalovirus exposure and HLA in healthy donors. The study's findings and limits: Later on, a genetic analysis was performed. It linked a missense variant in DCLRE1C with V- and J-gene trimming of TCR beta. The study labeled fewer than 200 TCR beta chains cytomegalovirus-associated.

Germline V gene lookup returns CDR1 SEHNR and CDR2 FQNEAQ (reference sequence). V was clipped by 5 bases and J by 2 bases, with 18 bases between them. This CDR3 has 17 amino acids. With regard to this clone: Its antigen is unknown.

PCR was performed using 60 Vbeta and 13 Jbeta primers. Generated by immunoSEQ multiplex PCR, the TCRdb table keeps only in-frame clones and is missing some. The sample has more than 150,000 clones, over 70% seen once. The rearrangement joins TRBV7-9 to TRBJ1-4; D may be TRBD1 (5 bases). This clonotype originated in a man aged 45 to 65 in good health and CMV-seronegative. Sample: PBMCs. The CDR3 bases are TGTGCCAGCAGCCCCCTTCAGGGCAGGGTGACTAATGAAAAACTGTTTTTT. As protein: CASSPLQGRVTNEKLFF.